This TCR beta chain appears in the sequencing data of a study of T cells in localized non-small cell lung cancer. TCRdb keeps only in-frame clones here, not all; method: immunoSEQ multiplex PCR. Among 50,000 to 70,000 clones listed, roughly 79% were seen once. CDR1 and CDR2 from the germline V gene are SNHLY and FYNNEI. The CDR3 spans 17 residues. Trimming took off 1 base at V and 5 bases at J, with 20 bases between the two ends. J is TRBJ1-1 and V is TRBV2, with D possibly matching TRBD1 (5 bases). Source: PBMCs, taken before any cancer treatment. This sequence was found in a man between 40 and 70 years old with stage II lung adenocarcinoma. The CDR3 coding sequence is TGTGCCAGCAGTGAAGATGGGGGACCCCTTTCGAGGACTGAAGCTTTCTTT. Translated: CASSEDGGPLSRTEAFF.